This T cell receptor (beta chain) was observed in a study of blood T cell repertoires in COVID-19. Across the whole study: From T cells, B-cell-depleted T cells, or PBMCs came the material, which was cDNA or gDNA.

There are a few counts of this clone. V lost 1 base to trimming and J lost 4 bases; unmatched junction nucleotides: 5. The CDR3 runs 15 residues. Germline CDR1 reads SGHRS; CDR2 reads YFSETQ. As processed by the authors: Estimation of nucleated cell counts relied on the amplification of reference gene primers. Sequencing used immunoSEQ multiplex PCR; TCRdb keeps in-frame clones, though not all of them. V, J and clone size derive from that table, while D and trimming were established from the DNA sequence. The sample has around 89,000 clones, 80% to 90% seen once; the top ten hold approximately 9.3%. V is TRBV5-1 and J is TRBJ1-5; 7 bases agree with TRBD1. The material sequenced was peripheral blood. The TCR was taken from a man aged 50 to 59 with acute or convalescent COVID-19. The CDR3 here is CASSLTGDFNQPQHF. CDR3 DNA sequence: TGCGCCAGCAGCTTGACAGGGGATTTTAATCAGCCCCAGCATTTT.